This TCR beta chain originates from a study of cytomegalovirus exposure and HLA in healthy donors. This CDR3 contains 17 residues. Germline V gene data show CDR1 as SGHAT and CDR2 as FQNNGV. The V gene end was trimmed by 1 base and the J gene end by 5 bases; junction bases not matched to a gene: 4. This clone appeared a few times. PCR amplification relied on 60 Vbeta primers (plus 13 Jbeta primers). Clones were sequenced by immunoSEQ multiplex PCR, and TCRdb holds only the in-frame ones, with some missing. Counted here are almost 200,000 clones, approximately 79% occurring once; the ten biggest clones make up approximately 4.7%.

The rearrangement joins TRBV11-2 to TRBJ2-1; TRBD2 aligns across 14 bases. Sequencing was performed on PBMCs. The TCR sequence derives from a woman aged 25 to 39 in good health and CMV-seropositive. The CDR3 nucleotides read TGTGCCAGCAGCTTAGCTCCGGGACTAGCGGGAGACAATGAGCAGTTCTTC. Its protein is CASSLAPGLAGDNEQFF.